This TCR beta chain was obtained from a study of breast tumors, draining lymph nodes, adjacent tissues. General study results and limits: Findings are consistent with lymph node origin and intratumoral expansion of most tumor T cells. Tumors had less TCR diversity than lymph nodes, more than nontumor tissue. That most tumor T cells come from lymph nodes remained unproven.

The lymph nodes were axillary draining lymph nodes from breast cancer patients. Trimming removed 2 bases from V and 7 bases from J, with 9 bases in between. Germline values: CDR1 MNHNS, CDR2 SASEGT. CDR3 length: 14 residues. This clonotype was observed many times. What it binds is unknown. TCRdb reanalysed the multiplex PCR reads using MiXCR and keeps one entry per CDR3 protein. Counted here are some 150,000 distinct CDR3 sequences, approximately 20% occurring once; the ten biggest clones make up about 2.6%. The chain joins TRBV6-1 to TRBJ1-6; D gene uncertain. The receptor's source is a female donor with breast cancer. Some clones in this sample may be carry-over from other donors' samples. Sequencing was done on a sample of axillary lymph node tissue. The CDR3 DNA sequence: TGTGCCAGCAGTGAATCTAGACGCAATTCACCCCTCCACTTT. Translating it yields CASSESRRNSPLHF.